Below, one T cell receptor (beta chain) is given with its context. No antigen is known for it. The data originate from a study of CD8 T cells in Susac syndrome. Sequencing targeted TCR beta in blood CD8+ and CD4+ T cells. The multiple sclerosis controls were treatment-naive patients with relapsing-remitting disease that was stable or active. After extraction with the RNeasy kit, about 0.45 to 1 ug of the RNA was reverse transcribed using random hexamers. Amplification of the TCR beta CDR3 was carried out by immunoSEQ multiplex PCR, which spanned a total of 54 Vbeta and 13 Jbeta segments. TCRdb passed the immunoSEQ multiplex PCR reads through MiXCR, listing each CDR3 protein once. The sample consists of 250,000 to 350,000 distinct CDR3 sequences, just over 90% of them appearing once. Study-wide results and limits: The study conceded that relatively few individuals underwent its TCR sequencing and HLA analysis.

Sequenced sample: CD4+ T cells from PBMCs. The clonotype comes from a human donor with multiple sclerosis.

The CDR3 bases are TGTGCCAGCAGCTCCCGGGGGGCCCTGAACACCGGGGAGCTGTTTTTT. Encoded protein: CASSSRGALNTGELFF. The chain employs TRBV7-9 and TRBJ2-2; the D gene is possibly TRBD2 (7 bases). The germline V and J ends were trimmed by 4 bases and 1 base, with 13 bases remaining between them. The CDR3 covers 16 residues. In germline, CDR1 is SEHNR, CDR2 FQNEAQ (reference sequence).